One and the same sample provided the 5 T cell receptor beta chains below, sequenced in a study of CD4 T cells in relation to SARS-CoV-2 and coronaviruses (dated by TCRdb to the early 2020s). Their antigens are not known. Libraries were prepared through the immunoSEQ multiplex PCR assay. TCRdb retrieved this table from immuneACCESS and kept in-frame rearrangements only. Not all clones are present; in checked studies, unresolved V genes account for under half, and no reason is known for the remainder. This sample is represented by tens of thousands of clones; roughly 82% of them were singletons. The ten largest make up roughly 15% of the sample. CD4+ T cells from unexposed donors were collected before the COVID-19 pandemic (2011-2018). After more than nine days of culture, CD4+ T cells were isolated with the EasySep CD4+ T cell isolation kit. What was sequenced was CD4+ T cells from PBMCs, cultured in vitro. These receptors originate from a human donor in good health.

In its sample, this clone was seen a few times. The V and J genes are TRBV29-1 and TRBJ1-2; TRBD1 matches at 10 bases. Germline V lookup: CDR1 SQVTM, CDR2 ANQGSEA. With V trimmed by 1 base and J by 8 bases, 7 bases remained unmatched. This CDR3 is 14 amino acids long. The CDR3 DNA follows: TGCAGCGTTGAAGTGGGACAGGGGATTTACGGCTACACCTTC. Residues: CSVEVGQGIYGYTF.

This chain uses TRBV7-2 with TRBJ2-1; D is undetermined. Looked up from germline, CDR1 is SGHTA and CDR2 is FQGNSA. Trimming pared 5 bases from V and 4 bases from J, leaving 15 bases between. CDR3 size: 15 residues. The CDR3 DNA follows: TGTGCCAGCAGCACCGATGGGTCGCGGTACAATGAGCAGTTCTTC. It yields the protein CASSTDGSRYNEQFF.

The CDR3 DNA follows: TGCAGCGTTGCTAGCGGGAGACCCCCCTACAATGAGCAGTTCTTC. Protein: CSVASGRPPYNEQFF. The chain uses TRBV29-1 and TRBJ2-1; TRBD2 matches 10 bases. This CDR3 is built from 15 residues. In germline, CDR1 is SQVTM, CDR2 ANQGSEA. After removal of 4 bases from V and 2 bases from J, the junction contained 5 bases not matched to a gene.

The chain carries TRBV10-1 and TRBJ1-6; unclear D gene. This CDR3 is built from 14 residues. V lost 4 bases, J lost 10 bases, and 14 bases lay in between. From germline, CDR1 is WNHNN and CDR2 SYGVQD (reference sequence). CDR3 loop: CASSADRSGSPLHF. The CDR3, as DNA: TGCGCCAGCAGTGCGGACCGTTCGGGGTCACCCCTCCACTTT.

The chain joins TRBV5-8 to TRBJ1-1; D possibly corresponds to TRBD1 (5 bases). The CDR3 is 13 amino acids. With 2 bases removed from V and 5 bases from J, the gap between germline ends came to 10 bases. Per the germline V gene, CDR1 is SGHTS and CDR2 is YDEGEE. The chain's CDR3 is CASSFAGETEAFF. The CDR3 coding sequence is TGTGCCAGCAGCTTTGCGGGGGAGACTGAAGCTTTCTTT.